The TCR beta chain under discussion was sequenced for a study of OX40 agonist ivuxolimab in advanced cancers. Study-wide findings and caveats: Dosing at 0.1 to 3.0 mg/kg was accompanied by clonal expansion of CD4+ and CD8+ blood T cells by week 6.

Worth noting for this clone: Antigen unknown.

The V end lost 0 bases, the J end lost 0 bases, and 8 bases lay between the germline ends. Germline-derived CDR1 and CDR2 are SEHNR and FQNEAQ (reference sequence). The length of the CDR3 is 15 residues. Profiled with immunoSEQ multiplex PCR; TCRdb holds only in-frame clones, not every one. Here the sample spans about 46,000 clones, approximately 80% being singletons. This sequence was found in an adult with an advanced solid tumor such as melanoma, head and neck, liver or kidney cancer. V is TRBV7-9 and J is TRBJ1-1; no clear D. The sample here was CD4+ or CD8+ T cells sorted from blood, taken in a trial of the OX40 agonist ivuxolimab. Written as DNA, the CDR3 is TGTGCCAGCAGCTTAGCTAAGGATATGAACACTGAAGCTTTCTTT. It specifies CASSLAKDMNTEAFF.